Below, 23 T cell receptor beta chains from the same sample are listed, as sequenced in a study of blood T cell repertoires in COVID-19. This table comes from immunoSEQ multiplex PCR, and its TCRdb copy is limited to in-frame clones, with some not included. The data contain approximately 190,000 clones, about 80% of them singletons. Sequencing input: peripheral blood. These receptors originate from a woman aged 55 to 70 with COVID-19, enrolled during active disease.

This clone was detected ten times or more. The chain recombines TRBV10-3 with TRBJ2-7, with 7 positions matching TRBD2. V shed 2 bases, J shed 0 bases, and the junction held 7 bases outside the gene matches. Per the germline V gene, CDR1 is ENHRY and CDR2 is SYGVKD. This CDR3 contains 16 residues. CDR3 DNA sequence: TGTGCCATCAGTGAGCAGCCAGCGGGGAGCTCCTACGAGCAGTACTTC. This codes for CAISEQPAGSSYEQYF.

The chain's CDR3 is CASSPGEVAGNTIYF. The DNA for the CDR3 is TGTGCCAGCAGCCCTGGGGAGGTGGCTGGAAACACCATATATTTT. The gene calls are TRBV7-2 and TRBJ1-3; D unresolved. From germline, CDR1 is SGHTA and CDR2 FQGNSA. Trimming took 5 bases from V and 2 from J, leaving 13 bases between them. This CDR3 region has 15 residues. The full variable domain, completed using reference TRBV7-2 and TRBJ1-3, is GAGVSQSPSNKVTEKGKDVELRCDPISGHTALYWYRQSLGQGLEFLIYFQGNSAPDKSGLPSDRFSAERTGGSVSTLTIQRTQQEDSAVYLCASSPGEVAGNTIYFGEGSWLTVV.

This chain uses TRBV7-2 with TRBJ1-6; no firm D call. The CDR3 runs 15 residues. Trimming cost V 3 bases and J 10 bases, with 16 bases left between them. Germline assignment: CDR1 SGHTA and CDR2 FQGNSA. In nucleotides, the CDR3 is TGTGCCAGCAGCTTGCTGGAGGGCCTAGAATCACCCCTCCACTTT. Protein sequence: CASSLLEGLESPLHF.

This chain links TRBV5-1 with TRBJ2-5; 9 bases are shared with TRBD1. CDR3 length equals 14 residues. The germline V gene has CDR1 SGHRS and CDR2 YFSETQ. V was clipped by 4 bases and J by 2 bases; unmatched bases: 3. DNA for the CDR3: TGCGCCAGCAGCGGCGGACAGGGGCAAGAGACCCAGTACTTC. It specifies CASSGGQGQETQYF.

The J gene is TRBJ2-1, the V gene TRBV5-1, with D maybe TRBD2 (6 bases). CDR3 length: 14 amino acids. Germline V gives CDR1 SGHRS, CDR2 YFSETQ. The V and J ends lost 5 bases and 5 bases respectively, with 14 bases between them. CDR3 sequence (DNA): TGCGCCAGCAGGGTGGGACTTATGAACAATGAGCAGTTCTTC. Its translation: CASRVGLMNNEQFF.

This clone has a single count. V usage is TRBV11-2 and J usage is TRBJ2-1; D is uncertain. V lost 0 bases, J lost 6 bases, and 9 bases lay in between. This CDR3 region has 14 residues. In germline, CDR1 is SGHAT, CDR2 FQNNGV. The CDR3 sequence: CASSLDPRFNEQFF. The CDR3 coding sequence is TGTGCCAGCAGCTTAGATCCCAGGTTCAATGAGCAGTTCTTC.

The J gene is TRBJ1-2, the V gene TRBV27; 7 bases line up with TRBD1. With 3 bases clipped from V and 6 bases from J, the junction kept 1 base outside the gene matches. Per the germline V gene, CDR1 is MNHEY and CDR2 is SMNVEV (reference sequence). The CDR3 covers 12 residues. The CDR3 nucleotides read TGTGCCAGCAGTTTGACAGGGCATGGCTACACCTTC. Its translation is CASSLTGHGYTF.

The chain couples TRBV24-1 to TRBJ2-1; the D gene is possibly TRBD2 (5 bases). This CDR3 is 17 amino acids long. From germline, CDR1 is KGHDR and CDR2 SFDVKD. The germline V and J ends were trimmed by 4 bases and 4 bases, with 19 bases remaining between them. The CDR3 nucleotides are TGTGCCACCAGTGACCCCATATGGAGGACGGGTTACAATGAGCAGTTCTTC. Its translation is CATSDPIWRTGYNEQFF.

The chain carries TRBV3-1 (or the pseudogene TRBV3-2) and TRBJ1-2; D might be TRBD1 (5 bases). The germline CDR1 and CDR2 sequences are LGHDT and YNNKEL (reference sequence). V lost 2 bases to trimming and J lost 14 bases, with 21 bases between them. CDR3 length: 14 residues. The CDR3 is CASSQRPETGMETF. The CDR3 DNA sequence: TGTGCCAGCAGCCAACGCCCCGAAACAGGAATGGAAACCTTC.

The chain has TRBV10-2 and TRBJ2-2; possibly TRBD2 for D (5 bases). In germline, CDR1 is WSHSY, CDR2 SAAADI. V lost 2 bases and J lost 4, with 8 bases in between. The CDR3 is 14 residues long. The CDR3: CASSEMGSTGELFF. The CDR3, as DNA: TGCGCCAGCAGTGAGATGGGGAGCACCGGGGAGCTGTTTTTT.

This clone showed up just once. The chain recombines TRBV7-2 with TRBJ2-3, with D perhaps matching TRBD1 (5 bases). This CDR3 has 18 amino acids. The V end lost 1 base, the J end lost 5 bases, and 22 bases lay between the germline ends. Germline assignment: CDR1 SGHTA and CDR2 FQGNSA. In nucleotides, the CDR3 is TGTGCCAGCAGCTTAGAGCGCAGGGCCTCAGCTTCTGGAGATACGCAGTATTTT. This translates into CASSLERRASASGDTQYF.

The CDR3 coding sequence is TGTGCCAGTAGTATAGGAGGGCTAACGAACACTGAAGCTTTCTTT. As protein: CASSIGGLTNTEAFF. V gene TRBV19 combines with J gene TRBJ1-1; D is unresolved. Looked up from germline, CDR1 is LNHDA and CDR2 is SQIVND (reference sequence). The CDR3 totals 15 residues. Trimming stripped 1 base from V and 1 base from J, with 10 bases between.

CDR3 nucleotides: TGTGCCAGCAGTTTCTCCGGACAGCCTCTCCCCAACACTGAAGCTTTCTTT. Its protein product is CASSFSGQPLPNTEAFF. The chain has TRBV28 and TRBJ1-1, with D tentatively TRBD1 (6 bases). CDR1 and CDR2 from the germline V gene are MDHEN and SYDVKM. V was trimmed by 3 bases and J by 2 bases, leaving 19 bases between them. CDR3 size: 17 residues.

V and J are TRBV25-1 and TRBJ1-4, with TRBD1 as a possible D gene (5 bases). V was clipped by 2 bases and J by 8 bases, with 18 bases between them. CDR1 and CDR2 (germline): MGHDK, SYGVNS. The CDR3 loop spans 16 amino acids. The CDR3 here is CASSEGAGTRGEKLFF. As DNA, the CDR3 is TGTGCCAGCAGTGAAGGGGCTGGGACCCGGGGGGAAAAACTGTTTTTT.

This rearrangement joins TRBV7-9 to TRBJ1-2; perhaps TRBD1 as D (5 bases). The CDR3 is made up of 14 amino acids. V was cut by 6 bases and J by 6 bases, with 17 bases left in between. Germline CDR1 SEHNR, CDR2 FQNEAQ (reference sequence). The CDR3, as DNA: TGTGCCAGCAGTGTAGGGGCCTCCTGGGATGGCTACACCTTC. Residues: CASSVGASWDGYTF.

This chain joins TRBV12-3 or TRBV12-4 and TRBJ1-1; tentative D call: TRBD1 (5 bases). The V end was cut by 6 bases, the J end by 10 bases, with 15 bases between. There are 12 residues in the CDR3. Here the CDR3 DNA reads TGTGCCAGCAGCCAGGGCCGTTGGGGAGCTTTCTTT. Its protein product is CASSQGRWGAFF.

A few counts support this clone. The chain joins TRBV5-4 to TRBJ1-1; maybe TRBD1 (6 bases). CDR1 and CDR2 from the germline V gene are SGHNT and YYREEE (reference sequence). Trimming pared 4 bases from V and 0 bases from J, leaving 10 bases between. This CDR3 region has 14 residues. The CDR3 spells CASSVGQLNTEAFF. The CDR3 DNA follows: TGTGCCAGCAGCGTTGGACAGCTGAACACTGAAGCTTTCTTT.

This clone was observed once. The rearrangement uses TRBV10-3 and TRBJ1-5; D unclear. Germline V CDR1 and CDR2: ENHRY, SYGVKD. V was clipped by 0 bases and J by 7 bases, with 7 bases between them. This CDR3 spans 13 amino acids. The CDR3 DNA follows: TGTGCCATCAGTGAGTCGGGAGACCAGCCCCAGCATTTT. This sequence encodes CAISESGDQPQHF.

The chain uses TRBV10-3 and TRBJ1-5; D is possibly TRBD1 (6 bases). This CDR3 has 14 amino acids. CDR1 and CDR2 from the germline V gene are ENHRY and SYGVKD. Trimming pared 4 bases from V and 3 bases from J, leaving 10 bases between. The CDR3 region is CAISADSINQPQHF. CDR3 bases: TGTGCCATCAGTGCGGACAGTATCAATCAGCCCCAGCATTTT.

The rearrangement uses TRBV5-6 and TRBJ2-2; a weak D match, TRBD1 (6 bases). The V end was cut by 3 bases, the J end by 2 bases, with 14 bases between. Per the germline V gene, CDR1 is SGHDT and CDR2 is YYEEEE. This CDR3 spans 16 amino acids. The CDR3 sequence is CASSSTGLGNTGELFF. The CDR3 DNA reads TGTGCCAGCAGCTCGACAGGTCTTGGAAACACCGGGGAGCTGTTTTTT.

Worth noting for this clone: The germline gene is not matched at one end of the junction; a read error may be the cause. This chain links TRBV12-3 or TRBV12-4 with TRBJ2-1, with D perhaps TRBD2 (7 bases). The CDR3 has 11 residues. CDR3 DNA: TGTGCCAGCAGTTCGGGGGGCCGAGAGGTCTTC. Translating it yields CASSSGGREVF.

The gene calls are TRBV2 and TRBJ1-1; 12 nucleotides align to TRBD1. Germline V gene data show CDR1 as SNHLY and CDR2 as FYNNEI. The CDR3 runs to 13 residues. V shed 7 bases, J shed 6 bases, and the junction held 3 bases outside the gene matches. The CDR3 DNA reads TGTGCCAGCACGGGACAGGGGGCGGCTGAAGCTTTCTTT. This translates into CASTGQGAAEAFF.

This clone was seen just once. V usage is TRBV6-1 and J usage is TRBJ2-3; a weak D match, TRBD1 (6 bases). Trimming pared 2 bases from V and 0 bases from J, leaving 9 bases between. CDR1 is MNHNS, CDR2 SASEGT, per germline. CDR3 length: 15 amino acids. Here the CDR3 DNA reads TGTGCCAGCAGTGAACAACAGGGTAGCACAGATACGCAGTATTTT. Protein sequence: CASSEQQGSTDTQYF.